This T cell receptor (beta chain) is from a study of blood T cell repertoires in COVID-19. Study summary: COVID-19 samples collected from the United States, Italy and Spain covered acute and convalescent phases. T cells, B-cell-depleted T cells, or PBMCs provided the cDNA or gDNA that served as material.

The CDR3 is 15 residues long. Germline lookup yields CDR1 LGHDT and CDR2 YNNKEL (reference sequence). V gave up 2 bases and J gave up 3 bases, with 14 bases separating them. Authors' processing steps: By means of reference gene primer amplification, nucleated cell counts were estimated. Some clones are missing from TCRdb's copy, which holds only in-frame ones; the method was immunoSEQ multiplex PCR. V and J calls and clone size come straight from that table; D and trimming were deduced from the DNA. The profile shows about 170,000 clones, about 80% of them singletons. Researchers sorted participants into cohorts using their self-reported clinical history.

This TCR derives from a woman in her 70s in a cohort exposed to, infected with or recovered from COVID-19 (not recorded which). V and J are TRBV3-1 (or the pseudogene TRBV3-2) and TRBJ2-7; a weak D match, TRBD1 (6 bases). The sequencing sample was made of PBMCs or T cells enriched from blood (not recorded which). The CDR3 loop is CASSQFLGGFYEQYF. In nucleotides, the CDR3 is TGTGCCAGCAGCCAATTCTTAGGGGGATTCTACGAGCAGTACTTC.